This entry is about one T cell receptor beta chain. Its antigen is still unknown. No base quality values were provided; no much bigger clone lies one nucleotide off. The data originate from a study of blood T cell repertoires in COVID-19 (dated by TCRdb to 2020 to 2021). General notes on the study: The collaborator samples originated in the United States, Italy and Spain and spanned the acute and convalescent phases of COVID-19. The prospective study material was composed of cDNA or gDNA derived from T cells, B-cell-depleted T cells, or PBMCs. Deeply sampled blood TCRbeta repertoires from subjects exposed to, actively infected with, or recovered from COVID-19 were included in the dataset. A freely available public database, intended as a resource for researchers studying the immune response to SARS-CoV-2, is where the repertoires were released. The samples were drawn from the first 160 participants of the ongoing ImmuneRACE study and from about 1,200 subjects provided by 6 global collaborators. A de-identified subject ID, COVID-19 status, age in years and sex were almost always included in the sample metadata. HLA class I and class II types, where available, came from metadata supplied by the sample provider rather than from assay-based typing.

The collaborating institutions used their own protocols to collect whole blood in K2EDTA tubes. For TCRbeta analysis, collaborator samples were shipped as frozen whole blood, as isolated PBMCs, or as DNA extracted from either sample type. Looking up the germline V gene yields CDR1 SGHTA and CDR2 FQGNSA. V is cut back by 1 base and J by 5 bases, with 2 bases in the junction unmatched. The CDR3 measures 15 amino acids from cysteine to phenylalanine. Only the CDR3 portion is preserved as DNA: 45 bases, with reading frame beginning at the first base. Findings and caveats that apply to the study as a whole: The quantity of clinical and demographic metadata differed by source and by participant and was supplied without curation.

TCRbeta CDR3 regions were amplified from genomic DNA using the immunoSEQ Assay, a bias-controlled multiplex PCR. Regarding the original processing steps: The number of nucleated cells in each sample was estimated by amplification of reference gene primers within the assay. To quantify the absolute abundance of each unique TCRbeta CDR3 rearrangement, sequence reads were collapsed and filtered. For each sample, productive Simpson clonality was calculated as the square root of Simpson's diversity index across productive rearrangements. The source is immuneACCESS, and TCRdb retained only in-frame sequences with V and J called. Part of the clones is not carried over; for the studies checked, unresolved V genes explain less than half of this, and the remainder is unexplained. The DNA was the basis for D and trimming; V, J and clone size are from that table. Present in this sample are roughly 76,000 clones, roughly 87% of which were seen just once. The top ten clones comprise about a tenth of the sample.

The sequenced material came from peripheral blood. This TCR came from a woman under 30 with acute or convalescent COVID-19. The sequence is built from TRBV7-2 and TRBJ2-4, and TRBD2 matches 10 of the central bases. For the CDR3, the sequence is CASSLVGTSENIQYF. The DNA sequence follows: TGTGCCAGCAGCTTAGTAGGGACTAGCGAAAACATTCAGTACTTC.